This TCR beta chain was recorded in a study of OX40 agonist ivuxolimab in advanced cancers. Repertoires were generated with immunoSEQ multiplex PCR, while TCRdb's copy carries only in-frame clones and drops some. The profile shows about 69,000 clones, 91% of them singletons. The material was CD4+ or CD8+ T cells sorted from blood, obtained in a trial of the OX40 agonist ivuxolimab. The sequence came from an adult with an advanced solid tumor such as melanoma, head and neck, liver or kidney cancer.

The CDR3 region is CASSGGLAGAGELFF. The CDR3 DNA sequence: TGTGCCAGCAGCGGGGGACTAGCGGGAGCCGGGGAGCTGTTTTTT. This chain links TRBV9 with TRBJ2-2; TRBD2 agrees at 14 bases. The CDR3 runs 15 residues. V lost 3 bases, J lost 6 bases, and 1 base stayed unmatched. Germline CDR1 SGDLS, CDR2 YYNGEE.